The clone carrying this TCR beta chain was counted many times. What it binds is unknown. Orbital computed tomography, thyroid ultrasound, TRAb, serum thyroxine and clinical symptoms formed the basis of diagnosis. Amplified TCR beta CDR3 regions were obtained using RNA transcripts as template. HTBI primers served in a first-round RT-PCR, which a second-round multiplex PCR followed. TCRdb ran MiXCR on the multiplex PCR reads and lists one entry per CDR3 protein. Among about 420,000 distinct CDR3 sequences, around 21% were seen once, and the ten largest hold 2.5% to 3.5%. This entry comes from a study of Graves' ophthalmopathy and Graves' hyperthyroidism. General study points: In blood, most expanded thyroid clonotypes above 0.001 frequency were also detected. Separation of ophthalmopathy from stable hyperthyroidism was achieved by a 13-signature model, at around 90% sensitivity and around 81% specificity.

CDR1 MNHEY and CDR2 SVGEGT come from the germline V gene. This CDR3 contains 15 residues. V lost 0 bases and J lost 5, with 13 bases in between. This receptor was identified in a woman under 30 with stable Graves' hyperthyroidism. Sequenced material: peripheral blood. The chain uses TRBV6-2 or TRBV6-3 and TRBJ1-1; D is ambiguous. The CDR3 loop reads CASSYSIGVRTEAFF. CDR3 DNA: TGTGCCAGCAGTTACTCGATTGGGGTTCGGACTGAAGCTTTCTTT.